The T cell receptor beta chain under discussion was sequenced for a study of blood T cell repertoires in COVID-19. For the study at large: Material from acute and convalescent COVID-19 was sourced from the United States, Italy and Spain. The cDNA or gDNA used as material had been derived from T cells, B-cell-depleted T cells, or PBMCs.

V lost 0 bases and J lost 7, with 10 bases in between. There are 14 residues in the CDR3. Germline V gene sequence: CDR1 KGHSH, CDR2 LQKENI. Original data processing: Reference gene primer amplification yielded estimated nucleated cell counts. The method was immunoSEQ multiplex PCR; TCRdb's version includes in-frame clones alone and lacks a portion of them. Clone size and V and J calls were adopted from that table, with D and trimming inferred from the DNA. The table has hundreds of thousands of clones, 86% seen once. The sample consisted of peripheral blood. V is TRBV18 and J is TRBJ2-1; possibly TRBD1 for D (5 bases). This TCR was recovered from a woman aged 25 to 45 who had recovered from COVID-19. DNA for the CDR3: TGTGCCAGCTCACCACCGGACATGGGAAATGAGCAGTTCTTC. It encodes CASSPPDMGNEQFF.